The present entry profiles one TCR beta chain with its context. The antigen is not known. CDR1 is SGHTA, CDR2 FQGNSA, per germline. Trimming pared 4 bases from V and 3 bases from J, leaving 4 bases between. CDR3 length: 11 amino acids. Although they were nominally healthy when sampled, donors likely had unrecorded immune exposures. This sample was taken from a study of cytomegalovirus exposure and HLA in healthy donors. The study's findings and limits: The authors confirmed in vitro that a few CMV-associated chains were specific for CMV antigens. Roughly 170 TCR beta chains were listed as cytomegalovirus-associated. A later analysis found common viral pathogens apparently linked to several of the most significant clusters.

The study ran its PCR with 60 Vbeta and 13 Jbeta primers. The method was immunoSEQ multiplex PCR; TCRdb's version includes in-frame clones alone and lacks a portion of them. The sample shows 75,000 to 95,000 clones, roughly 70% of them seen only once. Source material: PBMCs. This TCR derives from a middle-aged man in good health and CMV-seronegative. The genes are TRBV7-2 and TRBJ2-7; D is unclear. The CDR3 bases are TGTGCCAGCAGCTCTCTCTACGAGCAGTACTTC. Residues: CASSSLYEQYF.